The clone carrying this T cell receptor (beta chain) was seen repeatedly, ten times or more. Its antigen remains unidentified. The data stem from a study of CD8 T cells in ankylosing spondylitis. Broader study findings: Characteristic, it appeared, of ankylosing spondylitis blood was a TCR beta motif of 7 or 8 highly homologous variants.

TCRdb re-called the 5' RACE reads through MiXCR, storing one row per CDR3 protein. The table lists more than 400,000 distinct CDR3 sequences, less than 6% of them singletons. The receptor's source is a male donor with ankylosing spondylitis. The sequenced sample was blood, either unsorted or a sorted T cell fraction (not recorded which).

The CDR3: CSVEEGTGRAKNIQYF. CDR3 in DNA: TGCAGCGTTGAAGAGGGGACAGGGAGGGCCAAAAACATTCAGTACTTC. V gene TRBV29-1 combines with J gene TRBJ2-4, with 9 positions matching TRBD1. The germline V gene has CDR1 SQVTM and CDR2 ANQGSEA. Trimming at V came to 0 bases and at J to 1 base, leaving 4 bases not matched to a gene. CDR3 size: 16 residues. The entire variable domain, with the rest obtained from reference TRBV29-1 and TRBJ2-4, is as follows: SAVISQKPSRDICQRGTSLTIQCQVDSQVTMMFWYRQQPGQSLTLIATANQGSEATYESGFVIDKFPISRPNLTFSTLTVSNMSPEDSSIYLCSVEEGTGRAKNIQYFGAGTRLSVL.